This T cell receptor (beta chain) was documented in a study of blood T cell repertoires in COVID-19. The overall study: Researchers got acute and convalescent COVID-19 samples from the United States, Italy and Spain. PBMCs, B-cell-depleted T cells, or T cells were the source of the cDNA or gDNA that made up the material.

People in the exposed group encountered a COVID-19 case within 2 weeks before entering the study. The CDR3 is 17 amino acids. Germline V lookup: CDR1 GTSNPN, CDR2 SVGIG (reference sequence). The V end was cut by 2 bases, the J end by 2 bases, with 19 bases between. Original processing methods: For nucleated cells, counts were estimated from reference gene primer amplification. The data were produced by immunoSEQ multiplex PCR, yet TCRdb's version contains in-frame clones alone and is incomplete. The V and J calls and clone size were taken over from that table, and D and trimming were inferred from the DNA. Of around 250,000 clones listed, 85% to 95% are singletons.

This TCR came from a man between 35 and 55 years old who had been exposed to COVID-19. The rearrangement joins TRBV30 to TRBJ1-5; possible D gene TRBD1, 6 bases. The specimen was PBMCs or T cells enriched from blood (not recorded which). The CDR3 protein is CAWSLQVRGRGNQPQHF. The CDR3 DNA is TGTGCCTGGAGTCTCCAAGTTAGGGGGAGAGGCAATCAGCCCCAGCATTTT. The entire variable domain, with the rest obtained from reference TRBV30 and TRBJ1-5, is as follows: SQTIHQWPATLVQPVGSPLSLECTVEGTSNPNLYWYRQAAGRGLQLLFYSVGIGQISSEVPQNLSASRPQDRQFILSSKKLLLSDSGFYLCAWSLQVRGRGNQPQHFGDGTRLSIL.